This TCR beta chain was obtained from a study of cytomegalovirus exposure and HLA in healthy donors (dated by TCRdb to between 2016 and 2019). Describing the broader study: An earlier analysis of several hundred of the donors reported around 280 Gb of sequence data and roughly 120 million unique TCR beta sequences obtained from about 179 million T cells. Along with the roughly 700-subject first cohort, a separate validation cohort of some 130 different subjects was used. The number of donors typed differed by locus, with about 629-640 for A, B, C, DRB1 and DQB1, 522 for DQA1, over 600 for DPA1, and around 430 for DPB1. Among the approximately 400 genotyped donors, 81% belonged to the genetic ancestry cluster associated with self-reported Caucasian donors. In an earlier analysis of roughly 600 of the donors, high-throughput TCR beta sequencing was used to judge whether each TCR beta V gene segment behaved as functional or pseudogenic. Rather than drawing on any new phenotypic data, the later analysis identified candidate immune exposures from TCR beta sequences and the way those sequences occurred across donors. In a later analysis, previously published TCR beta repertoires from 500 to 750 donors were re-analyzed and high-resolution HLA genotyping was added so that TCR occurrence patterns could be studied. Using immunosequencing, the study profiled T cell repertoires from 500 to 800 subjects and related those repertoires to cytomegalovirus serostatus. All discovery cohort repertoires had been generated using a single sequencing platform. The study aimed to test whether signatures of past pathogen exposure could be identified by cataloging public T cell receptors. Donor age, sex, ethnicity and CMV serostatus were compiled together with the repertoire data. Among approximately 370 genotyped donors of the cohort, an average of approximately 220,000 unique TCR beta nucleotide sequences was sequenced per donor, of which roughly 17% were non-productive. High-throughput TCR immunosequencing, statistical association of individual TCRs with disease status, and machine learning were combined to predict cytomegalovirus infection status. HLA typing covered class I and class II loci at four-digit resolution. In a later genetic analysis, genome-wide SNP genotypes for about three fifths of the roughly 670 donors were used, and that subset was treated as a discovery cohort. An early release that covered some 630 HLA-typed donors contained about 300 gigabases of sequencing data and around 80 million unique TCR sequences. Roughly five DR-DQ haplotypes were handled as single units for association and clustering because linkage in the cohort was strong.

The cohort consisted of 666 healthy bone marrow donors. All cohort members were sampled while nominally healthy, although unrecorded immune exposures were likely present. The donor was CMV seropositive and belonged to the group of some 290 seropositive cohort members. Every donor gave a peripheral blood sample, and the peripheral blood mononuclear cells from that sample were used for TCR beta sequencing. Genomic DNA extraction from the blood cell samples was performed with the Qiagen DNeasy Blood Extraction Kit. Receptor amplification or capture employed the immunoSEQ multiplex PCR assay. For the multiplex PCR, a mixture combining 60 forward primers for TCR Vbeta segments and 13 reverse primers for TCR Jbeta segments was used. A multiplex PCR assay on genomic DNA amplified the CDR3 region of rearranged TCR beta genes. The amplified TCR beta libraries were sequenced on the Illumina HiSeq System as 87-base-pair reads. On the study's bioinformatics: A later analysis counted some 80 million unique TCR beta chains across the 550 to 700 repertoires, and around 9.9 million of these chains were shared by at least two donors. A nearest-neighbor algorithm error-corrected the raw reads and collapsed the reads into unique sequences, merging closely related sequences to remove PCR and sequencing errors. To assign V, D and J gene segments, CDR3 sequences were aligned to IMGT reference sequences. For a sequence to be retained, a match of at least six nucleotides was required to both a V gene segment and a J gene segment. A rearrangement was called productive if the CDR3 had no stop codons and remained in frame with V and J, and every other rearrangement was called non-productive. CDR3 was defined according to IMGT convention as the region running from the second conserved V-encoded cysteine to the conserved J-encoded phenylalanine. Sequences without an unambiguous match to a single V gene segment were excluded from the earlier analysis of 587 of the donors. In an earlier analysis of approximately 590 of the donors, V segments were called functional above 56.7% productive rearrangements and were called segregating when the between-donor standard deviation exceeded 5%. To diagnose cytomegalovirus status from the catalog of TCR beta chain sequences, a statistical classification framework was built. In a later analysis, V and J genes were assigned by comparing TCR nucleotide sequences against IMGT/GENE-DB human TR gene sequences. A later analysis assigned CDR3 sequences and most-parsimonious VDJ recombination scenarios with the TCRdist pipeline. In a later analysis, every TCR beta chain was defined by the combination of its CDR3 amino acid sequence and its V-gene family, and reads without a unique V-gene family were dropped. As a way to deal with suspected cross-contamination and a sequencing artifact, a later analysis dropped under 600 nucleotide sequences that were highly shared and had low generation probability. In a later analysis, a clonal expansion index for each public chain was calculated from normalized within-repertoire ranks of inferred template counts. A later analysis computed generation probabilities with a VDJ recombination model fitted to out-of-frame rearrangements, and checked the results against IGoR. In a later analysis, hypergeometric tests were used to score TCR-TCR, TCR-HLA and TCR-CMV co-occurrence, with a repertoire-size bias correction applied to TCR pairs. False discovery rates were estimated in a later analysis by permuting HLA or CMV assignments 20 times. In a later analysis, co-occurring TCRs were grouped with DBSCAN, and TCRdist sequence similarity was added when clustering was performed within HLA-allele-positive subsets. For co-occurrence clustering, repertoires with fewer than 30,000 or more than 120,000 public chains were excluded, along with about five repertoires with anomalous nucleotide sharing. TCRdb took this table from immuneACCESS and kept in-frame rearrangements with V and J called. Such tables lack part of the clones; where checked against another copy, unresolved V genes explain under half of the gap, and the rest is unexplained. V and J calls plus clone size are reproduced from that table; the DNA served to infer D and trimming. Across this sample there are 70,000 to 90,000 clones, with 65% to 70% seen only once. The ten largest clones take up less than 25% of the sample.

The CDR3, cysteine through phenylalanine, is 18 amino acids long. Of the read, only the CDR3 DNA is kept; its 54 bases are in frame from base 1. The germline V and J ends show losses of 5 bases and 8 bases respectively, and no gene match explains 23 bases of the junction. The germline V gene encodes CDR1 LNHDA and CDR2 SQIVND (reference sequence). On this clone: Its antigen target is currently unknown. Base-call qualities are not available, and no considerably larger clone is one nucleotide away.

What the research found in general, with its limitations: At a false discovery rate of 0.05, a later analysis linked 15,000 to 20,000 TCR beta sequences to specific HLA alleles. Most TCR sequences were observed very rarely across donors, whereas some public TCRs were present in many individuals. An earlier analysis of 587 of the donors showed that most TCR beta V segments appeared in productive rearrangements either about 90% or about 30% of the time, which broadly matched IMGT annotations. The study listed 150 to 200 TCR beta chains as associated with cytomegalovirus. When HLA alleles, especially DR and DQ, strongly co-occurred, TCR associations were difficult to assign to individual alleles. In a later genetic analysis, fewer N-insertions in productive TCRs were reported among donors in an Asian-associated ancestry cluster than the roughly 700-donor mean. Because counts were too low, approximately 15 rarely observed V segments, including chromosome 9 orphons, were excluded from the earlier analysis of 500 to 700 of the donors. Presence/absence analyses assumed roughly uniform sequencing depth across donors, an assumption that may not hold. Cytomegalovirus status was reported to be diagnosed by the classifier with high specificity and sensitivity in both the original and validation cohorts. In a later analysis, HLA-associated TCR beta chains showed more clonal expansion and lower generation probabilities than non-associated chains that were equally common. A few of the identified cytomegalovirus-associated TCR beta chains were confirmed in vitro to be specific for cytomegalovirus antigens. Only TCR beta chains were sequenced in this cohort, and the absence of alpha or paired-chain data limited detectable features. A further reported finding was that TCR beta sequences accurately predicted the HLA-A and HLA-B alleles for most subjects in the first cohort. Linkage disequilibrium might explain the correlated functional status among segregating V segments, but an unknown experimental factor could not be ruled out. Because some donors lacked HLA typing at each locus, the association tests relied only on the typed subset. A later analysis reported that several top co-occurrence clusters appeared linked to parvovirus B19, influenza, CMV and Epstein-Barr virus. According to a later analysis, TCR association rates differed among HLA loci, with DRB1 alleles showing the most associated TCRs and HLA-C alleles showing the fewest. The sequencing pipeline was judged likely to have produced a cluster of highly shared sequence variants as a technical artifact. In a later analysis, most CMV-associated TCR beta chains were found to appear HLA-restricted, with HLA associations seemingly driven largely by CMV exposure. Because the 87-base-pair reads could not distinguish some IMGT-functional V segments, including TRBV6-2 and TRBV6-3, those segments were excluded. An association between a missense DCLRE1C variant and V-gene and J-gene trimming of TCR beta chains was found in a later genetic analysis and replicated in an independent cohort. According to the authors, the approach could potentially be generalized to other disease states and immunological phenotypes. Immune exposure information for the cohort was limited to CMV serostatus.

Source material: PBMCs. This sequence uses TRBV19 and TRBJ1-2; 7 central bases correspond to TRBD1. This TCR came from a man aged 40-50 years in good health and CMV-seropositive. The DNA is TGTGCCAGTAGTCCTATATCCGGGACAGACCCCGTTTTACAGGGCTACACCTTC. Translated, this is CASSPISGTDPVLQGYTF.